The T cell receptor (beta chain) described here comes from a study of T cell responses to AZD1222 COVID-19 vaccine. Turning to the study itself: Second doses were pooled across both intervals (about 4 or about 12 weeks).

Study conclusions and caveats: Just 6 or 7 people given AZD1222 tested seropositive at baseline. Clonal diversity was possibly underestimated, and white British individuals and females predominated among donors.

The protocol was immunoSEQ multiplex PCR, while the TCRdb copy is restricted to in-frame clones and leaves out a portion. This table holds about 150,000 clones, 90% found once. Only a few counts were recorded for this clone. What it binds is unknown. Germline lookup yields CDR1 SGDLS and CDR2 YYNGEE. Trimming took off 4 bases at V and 0 bases at J, with 13 bases between the two ends. This CDR3 comprises 15 residues. The chain recombines TRBV9 with TRBJ1-1, with D tentatively TRBD1 (5 bases). The input for sequencing was peripheral blood, taken on day 0 of AZD1222 vaccination. This sequence originates from an adult in good health. The CDR3 reads CASSKYRSMNTEAFF. Here the CDR3 DNA reads TGTGCCAGCAGCAAGTACAGGAGCATGAACACTGAAGCTTTCTTT. The full variable domain, rest sourced from reference TRBV9 and TRBJ1-1, is DSGVTQTPKHLITATGQRVTLRCSPRSGDLSVYWYQQSLDQGLQFLIQYYNGEERAKGNILERFSAQQFPDLHSELNLSSLELGDSALYFCASSKYRSMNTEAFFGQGTRLTVV.